The T cell receptor (beta chain) under discussion was sequenced for a study of shared clonotypes between healthy human individuals. Per germline, CDR1 SEHNR and CDR2 FQNEAQ (reference sequence). Trimming pared 5 bases from V and 2 bases from J, leaving 13 bases between. This CDR3 has 15 residues. Generated by immunoSEQ multiplex PCR, the TCRdb table keeps only in-frame clones and is missing some. The sample consists of approximately 1.4 million clones, nearly 99% of them appearing once. The TCR originated in a man between 25 and 39 years old in good health. Sequencing was done on a sample of naive CD4+ T cells sorted from blood. Noted subset: CD45RA+ positively selected. This rearrangement joins TRBV7-9 to TRBJ2-1; D unresolved. For the CDR3, the DNA is TGTGCCAGCAGCAGGCGGATAGACCCCTACAATGAGCAGTTCTTC. Protein product: CASSRRIDPYNEQFF.